This T cell receptor (beta chain) stems from a study of cytomegalovirus exposure and HLA in healthy donors. This CDR3 spans 16 amino acids. Per the germline V gene, CDR1 is LGHNA and CDR2 is YSLEER. The V segment lost 0 bases and the J segment 8 bases; nucleotides outside the gene matches: 10. This clone was detected only a few times. Antigen unknown. Regarding the study as a whole: Using a false discovery rate of 0.05, a later analysis showed that 16,000 or so TCR beta sequences were associated with HLA alleles. Several of the most significant clusters appeared, in a later analysis, to be linked to common viral pathogens.

Primers: 60 Vbeta forward and 13 Jbeta reverse. Repertoires were generated with immunoSEQ multiplex PCR, while TCRdb's copy carries only in-frame clones and drops some. This table holds around 130,000 clones, approximately 80% found once. The rearrangement joins TRBV4-3 to TRBJ2-1; TRBD1 aligns across 7 bases. The sequenced sample consisted of PBMCs. This receptor was obtained from a man in his forties or fifties in good health and CMV-seronegative. The chain's CDR3 is CASSQEWQGVLYEQFF. The DNA for the CDR3 is TGCGCCAGCAGCCAAGAATGGCAGGGGGTTCTCTATGAGCAGTTCTTC.